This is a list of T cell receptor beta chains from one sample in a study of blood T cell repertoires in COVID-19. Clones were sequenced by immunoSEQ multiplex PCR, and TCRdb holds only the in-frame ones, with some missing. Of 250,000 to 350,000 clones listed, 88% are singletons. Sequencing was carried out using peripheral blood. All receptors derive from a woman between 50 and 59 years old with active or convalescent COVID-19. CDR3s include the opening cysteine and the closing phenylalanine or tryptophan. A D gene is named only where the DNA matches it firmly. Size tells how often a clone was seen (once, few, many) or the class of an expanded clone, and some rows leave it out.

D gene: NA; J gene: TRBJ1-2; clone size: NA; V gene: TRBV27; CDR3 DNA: TGTGCCAGCCTCGGGGCTAACTATGGCTACACCTTC; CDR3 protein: CASLGANYGYTF
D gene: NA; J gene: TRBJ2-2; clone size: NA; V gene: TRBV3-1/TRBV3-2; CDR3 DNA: TGTGCCAGCAGCCCGGGGTTCGACACCGGGGAGCTGTTTTTT; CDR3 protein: CASSPGFDTGELFF
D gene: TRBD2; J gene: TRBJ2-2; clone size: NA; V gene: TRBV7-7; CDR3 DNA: TGTGCTAGCAGCTTGTCGTCTAGCGGGAGCGGGGAGCTGTTTTTT; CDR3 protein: CASSLSSSGSGELFF
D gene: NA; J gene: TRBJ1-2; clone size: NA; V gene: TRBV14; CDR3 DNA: TGTGCCAGCAGCCAGCACGGGACGGGACTCTATGGCTACACCTTC; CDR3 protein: CASSQHGTGLYGYTF
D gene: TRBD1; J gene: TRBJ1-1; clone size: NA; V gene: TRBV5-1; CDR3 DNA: TGCGCCAGCAGCTTGGAAGGGGGCTCCTGGACTGAAGCTTTCTTT; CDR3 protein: CASSLEGGSWTEAFF
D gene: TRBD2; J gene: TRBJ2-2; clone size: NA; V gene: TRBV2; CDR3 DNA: TGTGCCAGCAGGGGACTAGTGAACACCGGGGAGCTGTTTTTT; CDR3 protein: CASRGLVNTGELFF
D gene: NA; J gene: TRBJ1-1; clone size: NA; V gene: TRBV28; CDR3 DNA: TGTGCCACCTCCGAGATTGGGGCGAACACTGAAGCTTTCTTT; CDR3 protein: CATSEIGANTEAFF
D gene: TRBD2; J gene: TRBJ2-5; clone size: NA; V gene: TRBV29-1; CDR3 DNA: TGCAGCGTCCTACTTAGCGGGGAAGAGACCCAGTACTTC; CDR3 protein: CSVLLSGEETQYF
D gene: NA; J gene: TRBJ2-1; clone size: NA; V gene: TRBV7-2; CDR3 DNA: TGTGCCAGCACCTCGCTGAGCTCCTACAATGAGCAGTTCTTC; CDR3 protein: CASTSLSSYNEQFF
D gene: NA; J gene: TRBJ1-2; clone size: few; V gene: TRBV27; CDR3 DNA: TGTGCCAGCAGTTTATTGGCAGGGTCTGACATCGGTTATGGCTACACCTTC; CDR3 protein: CASSLLAGSDIGYGYTF
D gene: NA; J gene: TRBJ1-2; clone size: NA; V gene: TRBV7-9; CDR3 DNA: TGTGCCAGCAGCTTAGGCAGGGCGGACTATGGCTACACCTTC; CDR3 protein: CASSLGRADYGYTF
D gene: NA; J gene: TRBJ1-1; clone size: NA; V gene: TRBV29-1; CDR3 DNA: TGCAGCGTCGGGGTCACTGAAGCTTTCTTT; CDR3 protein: CSVGVTEAFF
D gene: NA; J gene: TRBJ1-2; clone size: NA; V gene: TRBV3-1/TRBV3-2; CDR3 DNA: TGTGCCAGCAGCCGTATGGGCGGAGGCCCCGATGGCTACACCTTC; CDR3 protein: CASSRMGGGPDGYTF
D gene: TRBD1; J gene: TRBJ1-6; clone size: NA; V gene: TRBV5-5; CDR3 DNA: TGTGCCAGCAGCTTGTCTTTCCGACAGGGAGGTTCACCCCTCCACTTT; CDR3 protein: CASSLSFRQGGSPLHF
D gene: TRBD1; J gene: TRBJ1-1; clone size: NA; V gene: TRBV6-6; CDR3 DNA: TGTGCCAGCAGTCGTCGTCCTTTGCCCTGGGGGACAGGGGGATCTTGGGGTATGAACACTGAAGCTTTCTTT; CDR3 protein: CASSRRPLPWGTGGSWGMNTEAFF
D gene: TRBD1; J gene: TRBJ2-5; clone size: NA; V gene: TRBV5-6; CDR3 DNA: TGTGCCAGCAGCTTGTCCCCAGGGGGCGCGGAGACCCAGTACTTC; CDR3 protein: CASSLSPGGAETQYF
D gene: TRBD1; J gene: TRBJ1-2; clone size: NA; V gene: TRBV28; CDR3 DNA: TGTGCCAGCAGTTTTACAGGGGGTGGGGGAGGCTACACCTTC; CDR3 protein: CASSFTGGGGGYTF